Listed below are T cell receptor beta chains from one sample, sequenced in a study of beta chain features in type 1 diabetes. Clones were sequenced by immunoSEQ multiplex PCR, and TCRdb holds only the in-frame ones, with some missing. The sample carries around 600,000 clones, 9.5% to 15% recorded once. The sample taken for sequencing was naive CD4+ T cells from blood. The origin of the receptors is a man aged 25 to 40 with type 1 diabetes. The CDR3 runs from the conserved cysteine through the conserved F or W. Fields, in order: CDR3 DNA, CDR3 protein, J gene, V gene, clone size, D gene. A D gene is named only where the DNA matches it firmly. Where a row states a size, it is once, few, many or the class of an expanded clone; other rows omit it.

CDR3 DNA: TGTGCCAGCTCACCCCCGAACCACGAGCAGTACTTC
CDR3 protein: CASSPPNHEQYF
J gene: TRBJ2-7
V gene: TRBV18
clone size: few
D gene: NA

CDR3 DNA: TGCGCCAGCAGCCAAGGTCGGGGGGGCCGTTATAGCAATCAGCCCCAGCATTTT
CDR3 protein: CASSQGRGGRYSNQPQHF
J gene: TRBJ1-5
V gene: TRBV4-3
clone size: few
D gene: NA

CDR3 DNA: TGTGCCAGCTCACTACAGGGGCTCACTGAAGCTTTCTTT
CDR3 protein: CASSLQGLTEAFF
J gene: TRBJ1-1
V gene: TRBV18
clone size: NA
D gene: TRBD1

CDR3 DNA: TGCGCCAGCAGCTTACAGGGAGATACGCAGTATTTT
CDR3 protein: CASSLQGDTQYF
J gene: TRBJ2-3
V gene: TRBV5-1
clone size: few
D gene: NA

CDR3 DNA: TGTGCCAGCAGCGGAGGTGGGACAACGAACACTGAAGCTTTCTTT
CDR3 protein: CASSGGGTTNTEAFF
J gene: TRBJ1-1
V gene: TRBV9
clone size: few
D gene: NA

CDR3 DNA: TGCAGCGTACCGAGCTCGAGCTCCTACGAGCAGTACTTC
CDR3 protein: CSVPSSSSYEQYF
J gene: TRBJ2-7
V gene: TRBV29-1
clone size: few
D gene: NA

CDR3 DNA: TGTGCTAGTGGTTCCGCCGACGGGGAGCTGTTTTTT
CDR3 protein: CASGSADGELFF
J gene: TRBJ2-2
V gene: TRBV12-5
clone size: few
D gene: NA

CDR3 DNA: TGTGCCAGCAGCTTTGTACTAGCAGCCACAGATACGCAGTATTTT
CDR3 protein: CASSFVLAATDTQYF
J gene: TRBJ2-3
V gene: TRBV5-8
clone size: NA
D gene: NA

CDR3 DNA: TGTGCCAGCGGCGTAGCCAAAAACATTCAGTACTTC
CDR3 protein: CASGVAKNIQYF
J gene: TRBJ2-4
V gene: TRBV6-5
clone size: NA
D gene: NA

CDR3 DNA: TGTGCCAGCACCCTCTGGGGGACTAATGAAAAACTGTTTTTT
CDR3 protein: CASTLWGTNEKLFF
J gene: TRBJ1-4
V gene: TRBV28
clone size: NA
D gene: NA

CDR3 DNA: TGTGCCAGCAGCCCATACTACGGGGGCAATCAGCCCCAGCATTTT
CDR3 protein: CASSPYYGGNQPQHF
J gene: TRBJ1-5
V gene: TRBV4-2
clone size: NA
D gene: NA

CDR3 DNA: TGTGCCAGCAGCGTAGAGGGTCAGATGAATTCACCCCTCCACTTT
CDR3 protein: CASSVEGQMNSPLHF
J gene: TRBJ1-6
V gene: TRBV9
clone size: few
D gene: NA

CDR3 DNA: TGCGCCAGCAGCCAAGAAATATCCGTAAACACTGAAGCTTTCTTT
CDR3 protein: CASSQEISVNTEAFF
J gene: TRBJ1-1
V gene: TRBV4-3
clone size: NA
D gene: NA

CDR3 DNA: TGTGCCTGGAGTGTCGTGAGGGTTTCGGTGCTCGCCTACGAGCAGTACTTC
CDR3 protein: CAWSVVRVSVLAYEQYF
J gene: TRBJ2-7
V gene: TRBV30
clone size: few
D gene: NA

CDR3 DNA: TGTGCCAGCAGCCTCGACAGGGGAGGGGATGGCTACACCTTC
CDR3 protein: CASSLDRGGDGYTF
J gene: TRBJ1-2
V gene: TRBV11-3
clone size: NA
D gene: TRBD1

CDR3 DNA: TGCGCCAGCAGCCGAATTAGGCTGTACTCTGGGGCCAACGTCCTGACTTTC
CDR3 protein: CASSRIRLYSGANVLTF
J gene: TRBJ2-6
V gene: TRBV4-1
clone size: few
D gene: NA

CDR3 DNA: TGTGCTAGCAGCCTCGGGACAGGGAGTACCAATGAGCAGTTCTTC
CDR3 protein: CASSLGTGSTNEQFF
J gene: TRBJ2-1
V gene: TRBV7-7
clone size: few
D gene: TRBD1